A single sample gave rise to the 26 T cell receptor beta chains below, sequenced in a study of blood T cell repertoires in COVID-19. The protocol was immunoSEQ multiplex PCR, while the TCRdb copy is restricted to in-frame clones and leaves out a portion. The profile shows 37,000 or so clones, around 90% of them singletons. The sequencing input was peripheral blood. The origin of the receptors is a man aged 70 or older with acute or convalescent COVID-19.

DNA of the CDR3: TGTGCCAGCAGCCCCCGCCGACAGGGGGCGGTGGAGACCCAGTACTTC. Protein sequence: CASSPRRQGAVETQYF. This chain connects TRBV7-2 to TRBJ2-5, with 10 positions matching TRBD1. Trimming at V came to 5 bases and at J to 5 bases, leaving 11 bases not matched to a gene. The CDR3 runs 16 residues. CDR1 is SGHTA, CDR2 FQGNSA, per germline.

This clone came up a few times. Here the CDR3 reads CASSLYYSPVGNEQFF. The CDR3 nucleotides are TGTGCCAGCAGCTTGTATTACTCCCCGGTCGGCAATGAGCAGTTCTTC. This chain joins TRBV5-6 and TRBJ2-1, with D unclear. V lost 1 base to trimming and J lost 6 bases, with 17 bases between them. This CDR3 spans 16 amino acids. The germline V gene encodes CDR1 SGHDT and CDR2 YYEEEE. The full variable domain, in which reference TRBV5-6 and TRBJ2-1 provide the parts outside the CDR3, is DAGVTQSPTHLIKTRGQQVTLRCSPKSGHDTVSWYQQALGQGPQFIFQYYEEEERQRGNFPDRFSGHQFPNYSSELNVNALLLGDSALYLCASSLYYSPVGNEQFFGPGTRLTVL.

This chain connects TRBV28 to TRBJ1-1, with D unresolved. The V end was cut by 0 bases, the J end by 1 base, with 9 bases between. The CDR3 extends over 15 amino acids. Germline assignment: CDR1 MDHEN and CDR2 SYDVKM. CDR3 region: CASSLWAGENTEAFF. CDR3 nucleotides: TGTGCCAGCAGTTTATGGGCCGGAGAGAACACTGAAGCTTTCTTT.

The table lists this clone with a few counts. This chain joins TRBV6-1 and TRBJ1-1; 7 positions agree with TRBD1. This CDR3 is 14 amino acids long. The V and J ends lost 1 base and 5 bases, in that order; junction bases with no gene match: 4. Germline loops: CDR1 MNHNS, CDR2 SASEGT. CDR3 nucleotide sequence: TGTGCCAGCAGTGAAGACAGGGGAAGGACTGAAGCTTTCTTT. Its protein is CASSEDRGRTEAFF.

About this clone itself: One end of the junction is discordant with germline, which a read error may explain. The chain recombines TRBV9 with TRBJ2-2, with D uncertain. The CDR3 extends over 12 amino acids. The germline V gene encodes CDR1 SGDLS and CDR2 YYNGEE. CDR3 in amino acids: CASSVVGRRAVF. CDR3 bases: TGTGCCAGCAGCGTAGTGGGTCGGAGAGCTGTTTTT.

V and J are TRBV9 and TRBJ1-1, with 8 positions matching TRBD1. Looked up from germline, CDR1 is SGDLS and CDR2 is YYNGEE. This CDR3 spans 15 amino acids. The ends lost 4 bases at V and 5 bases at J; junction bases unmatched: 10. The DNA of the CDR3 is TGTGCCAGCAGCCCTCGACAGGGGTCGGGAACTGAAGCTTTCTTT. Its protein product is CASSPRQGSGTEAFF. Full variable domain (remainder filled in from reference TRBV9 and TRBJ1-1): DSGVTQTPKHLITATGQRVTLRCSPRSGDLSVYWYQQSLDQGLQFLIQYYNGEERAKGNILERFSAQQFPDLHSELNLSSLELGDSALYFCASSPRQGSGTEAFFGQGTRLTVV.

The rearrangement links TRBV7-2 to TRBJ2-1, with D unclear. CDR1 is SGHTA and CDR2 is FQGNSA in the germline V gene. The CDR3 has 14 residues. Trimming cost V 1 base and J 9 bases, with 13 bases left between them. The CDR3 loop reads CASSLEFVNGEQFF. The CDR3 nucleotides are TGTGCCAGCAGCTTAGAGTTTGTGAACGGTGAGCAGTTCTTC.

The chain is built from TRBV27 and TRBJ2-5; 7 bases fit TRBD2. The CDR3 contains 14 residues. Germline V gives CDR1 MNHEY, CDR2 SMNVEV (reference sequence). V gave up 4 bases and J gave up 4 bases; unmatched junction bases: 6. CDR3 sequence (DNA): TGTGCCAGCAGTTCTACTAGCGCATCAGAGACCCAGTACTTC. Amino acid sequence: CASSSTSASETQYF.

This chain joins TRBV6-6 and TRBJ2-2; 10 bases agree with TRBD2. The trim removed 6 bases at V and 6 bases at J, leaving 7 bases unmatched. Germline lookup yields CDR1 MNHNY and CDR2 SVGAGI (reference sequence). The CDR3 is made up of 15 amino acids. CDR3 bases: TGTGCCAGCAGGCGACTAGCGGGTGGCCCCGGGGAGCTGTTTTTT. Translating it yields CASRRLAGGPGELFF.

The chain has TRBV13 and TRBJ2-1; weak D call: TRBD1 (5 bases). The CDR3 runs 17 residues. In germline, CDR1 is PRHDT, CDR2 FYEKMQ (reference sequence). The V end lost 5 bases, the J end lost 0 bases, and 17 bases lay between the germline ends. The DNA of the CDR3 is TGTGCCAGCAGCCCAACGGTGGGGCTCGTCTCCTACAATGAGCAGTTCTTC. It specifies CASSPTVGLVSYNEQFF.

The gene calls are TRBV7-2 and TRBJ1-2; perhaps TRBD1 as D (5 bases). V was shortened by 6 bases and J by 7 bases, with 15 bases between the two germline ends. Germline values: CDR1 SGHTA, CDR2 FQGNSA. The CDR3 is made up of 13 amino acids. This chain's CDR3 is CASSPGTVVGYTF. DNA for the CDR3: TGTGCCAGCAGTCCCGGGACTGTTGTTGGCTACACCTTC. The entire variable domain, with the rest obtained from reference TRBV7-2 and TRBJ1-2, is as follows: GAGVSQSPSNKVTEKGKDVELRCDPISGHTALYWYRQSLGQGLEFLIYFQGNSAPDKSGLPSDRFSAERTGGSVSTLTIQRTQQEDSAVYLCASSPGTVVGYTFGSGTRLTVV.

This chain uses TRBV6-2 or TRBV6-3 with TRBJ1-1; D gene uncertain. V lost 4 bases, J lost 1 base, and 13 bases lay in between. Looked up from germline, CDR1 is MNHEY and CDR2 is SVGEGT. CDR3 size: 15 residues. The CDR3 region is CASSSTPARNTEAFF. CDR3 DNA sequence: TGTGCCAGCAGTTCGACACCGGCCAGGAACACTGAAGCTTTCTTT.

This rearrangement joins TRBV5-5 to TRBJ1-5, with TRBD1 matching 8 bases. The germline V gene has CDR1 SGHKS and CDR2 YYEKEE (reference sequence). V shed 2 bases, J shed 3 bases, and the junction held 7 bases outside the gene matches. The CDR3 is 16 residues long. CDR3 amino acids: CASSLTGTGYNQPQHF. CDR3 nucleotides: TGTGCCAGCAGCTTAACCGGGACAGGATACAATCAGCCCCAGCATTTT.

This clone was found once. The chain recombines TRBV19 with TRBJ1-1; tentatively, D is TRBD1 (6 bases). V was trimmed by 4 bases and J by 1 base, leaving 10 bases between them. CDR1 is LNHDA and CDR2 is SQIVND in the germline V gene (reference sequence). CDR3 length: 14 residues. Here the CDR3 DNA reads TGTGCCAGTAGTACTCTACAGGGGAACACTGAAGCTTTCTTT. Protein: CASSTLQGNTEAFF.

J is TRBJ2-2 and V is TRBV29-1; 9 bases fit TRBD1. Germline V gives CDR1 SQVTM, CDR2 ANQGSEA. Germline trimming cut 6 bases from V and 7 bases from J; bases unmatched to any gene: 6. The length of the CDR3 is 13 residues. CDR3 amino acids: CSVRTGDGGELFF. In DNA form, the CDR3 reads TGCAGCGTCAGGACAGGGGACGGCGGGGAGCTGTTTTTT.

The V call is TRBV15, the J call TRBJ1-5; no clear D gene. Trimming cost V 5 bases and J 3 bases, with 8 bases left between them. This CDR3 has 13 amino acids. Per the germline V gene, CDR1 is LNHNV and CDR2 is YYDKDF (reference sequence). DNA of the CDR3: TGTGCCACCAGCGGCAGATTCAATCAGCCCCAGCATTTT. It specifies CATSGRFNQPQHF. The variable domain in full, completed from reference TRBV15 and TRBJ1-5, reads DAMVIQNPRYQVTQFGKPVTLSCSQTLNHNVMYWYQQKSSQAPKLLFHYYDKDFNNEADTPDNFQSRRPNTSFCFLDIRSPGLGDTAMYLCATSGRFNQPQHFGDGTRLSIL.

V gene TRBV19 combines with J gene TRBJ2-3; D possibly corresponds to TRBD1 (5 bases). Germline values: CDR1 LNHDA, CDR2 SQIVND (reference sequence). This CDR3 has 11 amino acids. Trimming removed 4 bases from V and 7 bases from J, with 6 bases in between. CDR3 amino acids: CASSTGYTQYF. CDR3 in DNA: TGTGCCAGTAGTACAGGGTATACGCAGTATTTT.

The chain links TRBV19 to TRBJ1-4; D gene ambiguous. V lost 9 bases and J 8 bases, leaving 10 bases between the germline ends. Germline assignment: CDR1 LNHDA and CDR2 SQIVND (reference sequence). The CDR3 contains 11 residues. The CDR3 nucleotides are TGTGCCAGCACTCCGGGGGAAAAACTGTTTTTT. This codes for CASTPGEKLFF.

The V and J genes are TRBV7-3 and TRBJ2-1; TRBD2 aligns across 13 bases. Germline assignment: CDR1 SGHTA and CDR2 FQGTGA. The CDR3 contains 17 residues. V was pared by 5 bases and J by 6 bases, with 10 bases of the junction left unmatched. This chain's CDR3 is CASSPTPGLAGLNEQFF. CDR3 coding DNA: TGTGCCAGCAGCCCTACTCCGGGACTAGCGGGGCTCAATGAGCAGTTCTTC.

V is TRBV5-6 and J is TRBJ2-7; D is uncertain. Germline-derived CDR1 and CDR2 are SGHDT and YYEEEE. Trimming stripped 1 base from V and 3 bases from J, with 5 bases between. CDR3 length: 12 amino acids. CDR3 in DNA: TGTGCCAGCAGCTTGTCAATCTACGAGCAGTACTTC. Translated, it gives CASSLSIYEQYF.

This chain joins TRBV30 and TRBJ1-5; 7 bases align to TRBD1. Germline V lookup: CDR1 GTSNPN, CDR2 SVGIG (reference sequence). The V and J ends lost 2 bases and 3 bases, in that order; junction bases with no gene match: 4. This CDR3 contains 14 residues. The CDR3 reads CAWSSTGVNQPQHF. CDR3 sequence (DNA): TGTGCCTGGAGTTCAACAGGGGTCAATCAGCCCCAGCATTTT. Combining the CDR3 with reference TRBV30 and TRBJ1-5 gives the whole variable domain SQTIHQWPATLVQPVGSPLSLECTVEGTSNPNLYWYRQAAGRGLQLLFYSVGIGQISSEVPQNLSASRPQDRQFILSSKKLLLSDSGFYLCAWSSTGVNQPQHFGDGTRLSIL.

This clone was counted once. This chain links TRBV4-3 with TRBJ1-4, with D tentatively TRBD1 (6 bases). Trimming left V 7 bases short and J 6 bases short, with 15 bases between. The germline V gene encodes CDR1 LGHNA and CDR2 YSLEER. There are 14 residues in the CDR3. The CDR3 protein is CASNEGQNHEKLFF. The CDR3 bases are TGCGCCAGCAATGAAGGACAGAACCATGAAAAACTGTTTTTT.

Only one count was recorded for this clone. V and J are TRBV6-2 or TRBV6-3 and TRBJ1-2; D is possibly TRBD1 (6 bases). This CDR3 region has 13 residues. V dropped 3 bases and J dropped 7 bases, with 12 bases sitting between them. CDR1 is MNHEY and CDR2 is SVGEGT in the germline V gene. DNA of the CDR3: TGTGCCAGCAGTTATCCACAGGGTGGTGGCTACACCTTC. Encoded protein: CASSYPQGGGYTF.

This clone was detected only a few times. The chain recombines TRBV21-1 with TRBJ2-3; the table's D call, TRBD2, has no DNA check behind it. TRBV21-1 is noted as a pseudogene. CDR3 length: 13 amino acids. CDR3 loop: CASSAFLCGLQYF. The CDR3 nucleotides read TGTGCCAGCAGCGCATTTCTATGCGGACTGCAGTATTTT.

V and J are TRBV7-2 and TRBJ1-1; D gene unclear. Germline V gene data show CDR1 as SGHTA and CDR2 as FQGNSA. V shed 6 bases and J shed 0 bases, with 5 bases lying between them. CDR3 length equals 12 residues. CDR3 nucleotide sequence: TGTGCCAGCAGGCGGGTGAACACTGAAGCTTTCTTT. It is translated as CASRRVNTEAFF.

The chain joins TRBV18 to TRBJ2-3, with TRBD1 matching over 8 bases. Germline V lookup: CDR1 KGHSH, CDR2 LQKENI. The CDR3 is 17 residues long. The V gene end was trimmed by 4 bases and the J gene end by 0 bases; junction bases not matched to a gene: 9. The CDR3 DNA reads as TGTGCCAGCTCACGCGGACAGGGAGCTACTAGCACAGATACGCAGTATTTT. Translation: CASSRGQGATSTDTQYF. Together with reference TRBV18 and TRBJ2-3, the CDR3 gives the full variable domain: NAGVMQNPRHLVRRRGQEARLRCSPMKGHSHVYWYRQLPEEGLKFMVYLQKENIIDESGMPKERFSAEFPKEGPSILRIQQVVRGDSAAYFCASSRGQGATSTDTQYFGPGTRLTVL.